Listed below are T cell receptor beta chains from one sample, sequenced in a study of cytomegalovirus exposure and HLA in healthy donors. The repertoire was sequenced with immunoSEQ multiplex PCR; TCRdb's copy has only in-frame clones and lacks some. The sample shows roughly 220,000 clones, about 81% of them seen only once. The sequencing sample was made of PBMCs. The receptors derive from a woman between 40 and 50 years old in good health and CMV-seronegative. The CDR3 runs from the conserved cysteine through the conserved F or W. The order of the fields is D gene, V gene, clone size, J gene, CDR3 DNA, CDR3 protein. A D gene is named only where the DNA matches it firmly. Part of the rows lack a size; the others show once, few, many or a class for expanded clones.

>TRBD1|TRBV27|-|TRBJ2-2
TGTGCCAGCAGTTTGTATGGACAGGGCCCATCCACCGGGGAGCTGTTTTTT
CASSLYGQGPSTGELFF
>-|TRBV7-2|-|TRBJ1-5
TGTGCCAGCAGCCCGTTCCTGGGGCAGGGCAGTCAGCCCCAGCATTTT
CASSPFLGQGSQPQHF
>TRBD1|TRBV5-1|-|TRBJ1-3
TGCGCCAGCAGCACACAGGGGGACGGAAACACCATATATTTT
CASSTQGDGNTIYF
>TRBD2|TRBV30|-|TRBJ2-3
TGTGCCTGGAGGCCCCCGGGACTAGCGGGAGGGCCTTCCCATACGCAGTATTTT
CAWRPPGLAGGPSHTQYF
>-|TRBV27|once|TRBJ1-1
TGTGCCAGCAGTTTAAAGGGGTCAGGTTACACTGAAGCTTTCTTT
CASSLKGSGYTEAFF
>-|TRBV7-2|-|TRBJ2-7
TGTGCCAGCAGCCGATTCTACGAGCAGTACTTC
CASSRFYEQYF
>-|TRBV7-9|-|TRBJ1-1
TGTGCCAGCAGACTAACGGCGACAGTGGACACTGAAGCTTTCTTT
CASRLTATVDTEAFF
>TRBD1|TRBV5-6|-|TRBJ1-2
TGTGCCAGCAGCTTGGTGGGACAGGGAGACTATGGCTACACCTTC
CASSLVGQGDYGYTF
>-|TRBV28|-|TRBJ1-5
TGTGCGTCTCCCCCTAGGGGTCGCCCCAATCAGCCCCAGCATTTT
CASPPRGRPNQPQHF
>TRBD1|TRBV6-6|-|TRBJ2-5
TGTGCCAGCAGTTCGGGACAGACCCCGACCCAGTACTTC
CASSSGQTPTQYF
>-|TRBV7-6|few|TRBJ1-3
TGTGCCAGCAGCTTAGAGGCGGCAGGGCGTGGAAACACCATATATTTT
CASSLEAAGRGNTIYF
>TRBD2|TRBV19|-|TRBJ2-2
TGTGCCACCCTTAGACTAGCAGACGTCACCGGGGAGCTGTTTTTT
CATLRLADVTGELFF
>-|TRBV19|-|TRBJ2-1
TGTGCCAGTAGGTCCGGGACTTCCCACAATGAGCAGTTCTTC
CASRSGTSHNEQFF
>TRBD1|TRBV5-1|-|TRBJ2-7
TGCGCCAGCAGCCCGGGACAGGCCTCCTACGAGCAGTACTTC
CASSPGQASYEQYF
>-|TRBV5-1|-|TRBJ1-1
TGCGCCAGCAGCATAACCCCCGACAGGAAGAGTGAAGCTTTCTTT
CASSITPDRKSEAFF
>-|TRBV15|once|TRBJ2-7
TGTGCCACCAGCAGTAGGGTAGTCGGGACACAGGGTCTGGAGCAGTACTTC
CATSSRVVGTQGLEQYF
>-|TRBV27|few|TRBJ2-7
TGTGCCAGCAGTGGAGGGCCCTCCTACGAGCAGTACTTC
CASSGGPSYEQYF
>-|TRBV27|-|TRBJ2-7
TGTGCCAGCAGTTTAAACGCCGGCGGGTACGAGCAGTACTTC
CASSLNAGGYEQYF
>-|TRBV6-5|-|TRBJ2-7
TGTGTCAGCAGTTACGACCCCAGGGATGCCTACGAGCAGTACTTC
CVSSYDPRDAYEQYF
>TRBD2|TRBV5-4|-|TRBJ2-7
TGTGCCAGCAGCCAACTAGCGTTACCCTACGAGCAGTACTTC
CASSQLALPYEQYF
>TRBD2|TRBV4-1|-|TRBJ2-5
TGCGCCAGCAGCCAAGGGATAGCGGGAGGGGGACAAGAGACCCAGTACTTC
CASSQGIAGGGQETQYF
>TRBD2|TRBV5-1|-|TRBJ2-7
TGCGCCAGCAGCGCAGAGGGACTAGATACAGACGAGCAGTACTTC
CASSAEGLDTDEQYF
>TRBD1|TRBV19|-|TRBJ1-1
TGTGCCAGTAGTCCTCCCGGGACAGGGTCTAGGGCTGAAGCTTTCTTT
CASSPPGTGSRAEAFF
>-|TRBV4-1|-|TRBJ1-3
TGCGCCAGCAGCCAAGATACTGGCTCTGGAAACACCATATATTTT
CASSQDTGSGNTIYF
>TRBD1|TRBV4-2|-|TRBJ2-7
TGTGCCAGCAGCCAAGATCCCTTAGGGGACAGGCCGTACGAGCAGTACTTC
CASSQDPLGDRPYEQYF
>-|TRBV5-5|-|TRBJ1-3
TGTGCCAGCAGCTTGGGAAGACAAAACACCATATATTTT
CASSLGRQNTIYF
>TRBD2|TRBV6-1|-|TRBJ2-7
TGTGCCAGCAGTACCCTAGCGGGAGCGATCTACGAGCAGTACTTC
CASSTLAGAIYEQYF
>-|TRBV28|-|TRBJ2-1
TGTGCCAGCAGCGCAGGGATTCTCGATAATGAGCAGTTCTTC
CASSAGILDNEQFF
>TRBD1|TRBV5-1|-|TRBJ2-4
TGCGCCAGCAGCTTGGTTCTTCCGGGACAGGGACGGGTTGGCATTCAGTACTTC
CASSLVLPGQGRVGIQYF
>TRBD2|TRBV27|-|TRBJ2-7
TGTGCCAGCAGTTCCCTAGCGGGAGGTACCTACGAGCAGTACTTC
CASSSLAGGTYEQYF
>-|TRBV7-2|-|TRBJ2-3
TGTGCCAGCAGCTTAGTTTCTGCGGGGACAGATACGCAGTATTTT
CASSLVSAGTDTQYF
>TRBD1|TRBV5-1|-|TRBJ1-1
TGCGCCAGCAGCCCCAGGGGGGACACTGAAGCTTTCTTT
CASSPRGDTEAFF
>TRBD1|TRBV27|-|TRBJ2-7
TGTGCCAGCAGTCGGAACAGGGGCCTCTCCTACGAGCAGTACTTC
CASSRNRGLSYEQYF
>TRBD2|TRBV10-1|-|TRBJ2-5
TGCGCCAGCAGTGTATCGTCCAGCGGGACTGGACAAGAGACCCAGTACTTC
CASSVSSSGTGQETQYF
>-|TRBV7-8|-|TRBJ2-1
TGTGCCAGCAGCTTAGCGTTCAGGGTTGAGCAGTTCTTC
CASSLAFRVEQFF
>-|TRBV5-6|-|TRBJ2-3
TGTGCCAGCAGCTTACTAGGCGCCACAGATACGCAGTATTTT
CASSLLGATDTQYF
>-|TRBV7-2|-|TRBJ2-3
TGTGCCAGCAGCCTATACAGGGATACGCAGTATTTT
CASSLYRDTQYF
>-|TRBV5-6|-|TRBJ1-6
TGTGCCAGCAGCTTGGGGGTGACTACCTATAATTCACCCCTCCACTTT
CASSLGVTTYNSPLHF
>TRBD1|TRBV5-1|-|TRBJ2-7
TGCGCCAGCAGCACCCCGGGACAGGGGAACGAGCAGTACTTC
CASSTPGQGNEQYF
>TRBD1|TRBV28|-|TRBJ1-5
TGTGCCAGCCGATCCGCCGGGACAGGCTCTCAGCCCCAGCATTTT
CASRSAGTGSQPQHF
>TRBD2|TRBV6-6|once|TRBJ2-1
TGTGCCAGCAGGATGCCGGGACTAGCCTTTATCGATGAGCAGTTCTTC
CASRMPGLAFIDEQFF
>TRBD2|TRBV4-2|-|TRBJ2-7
TGTGCCAGCAGCCAAGGGTTCGCTTCGAGCGGGAGAGTGGACGAGCAGTACTTC
CASSQGFASSGRVDEQYF
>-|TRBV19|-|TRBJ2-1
TGTGCCAGTAGTTCCCCCAAGGGAGAGTCCTACAATGAGCAGTTCTTC
CASSSPKGESYNEQFF
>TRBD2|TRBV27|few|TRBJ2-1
TGTGCCAGCAGTACCGGACTAGCGGGAGCTGACGAGCAGTTCTTC
CASSTGLAGADEQFF
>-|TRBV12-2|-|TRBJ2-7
TGTGCAAGTCGCTTAGCCGGCGGCGGTAGCTCCTACGAGCAGTACTTC
CASRLAGGGSSYEQYF
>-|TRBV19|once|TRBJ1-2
TGTGCCAGTAGTATGGTTCAGGGGAATGGCTACACCTTC
CASSMVQGNGYTF
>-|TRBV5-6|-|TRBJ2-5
TGTGCCAGCAGCTTGGGTGGGGGGGCTGAGCGAGAGACCCAGTACTTC
CASSLGGGAERETQYF
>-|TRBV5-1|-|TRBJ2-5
TGCGCCAGCAGCCCCTGGACTGTAAAGACCCAGTACTTC
CASSPWTVKTQYF
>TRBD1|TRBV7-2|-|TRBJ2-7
TGTGCCAGCAGCCTTACTCCGGGACAGGGGAGAAACGAGCAGTACTTC
CASSLTPGQGRNEQYF
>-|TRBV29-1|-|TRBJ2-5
TGCAGCGTTGATACTGGTCGGCAAGAGACCCAGTACTTC
CSVDTGRQETQYF